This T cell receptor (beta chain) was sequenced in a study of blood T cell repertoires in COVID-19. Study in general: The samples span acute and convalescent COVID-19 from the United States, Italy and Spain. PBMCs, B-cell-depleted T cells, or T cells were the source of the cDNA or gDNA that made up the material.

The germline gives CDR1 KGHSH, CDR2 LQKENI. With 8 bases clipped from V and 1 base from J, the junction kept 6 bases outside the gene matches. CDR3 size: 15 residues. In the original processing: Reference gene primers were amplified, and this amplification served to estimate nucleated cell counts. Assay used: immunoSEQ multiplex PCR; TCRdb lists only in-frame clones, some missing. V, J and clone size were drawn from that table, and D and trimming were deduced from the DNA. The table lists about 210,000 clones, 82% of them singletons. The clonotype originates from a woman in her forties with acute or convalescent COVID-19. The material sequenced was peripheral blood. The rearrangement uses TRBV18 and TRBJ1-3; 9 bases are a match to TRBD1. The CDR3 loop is CASRRDRASGNTIYF. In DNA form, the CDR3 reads TGTGCCAGCCGTCGGGACAGGGCTTCTGGAAACACCATATATTTT.